The 5 T cell receptor beta chains listed next were all sequenced from one sample in a study of beta chain features in type 1 diabetes. The study reverse transcribed the entire isolated RNA, so it sequenced expressed TCRB transcripts. The table came from immunoSEQ multiplex PCR; TCRdb's copy has only in-frame clones and leaves some out. This table has about 230,000 clones, 9.6% appearing once. The specimen sequenced was naive CD4+ T cells from blood. All receptors derive from a woman aged 18-29 years in good health.

This clone turned up a few times. This sequence joins TRBV30 and TRBJ2-2; 12 bases align to TRBD2. The germline V gene has CDR1 GTSNPN and CDR2 SVGIG (reference sequence). The length of the CDR3 is 16 residues. The junction had 4 bases not matched to a gene; V was cut back by 1 base and J by 4 bases. The CDR3 loop is CAWSGLAGVSTGELFF. The CDR3 coding sequence is TGTGCCTGGAGTGGACTAGCGGGGGTGAGCACCGGGGAGCTGTTTTTT.

J is TRBJ2-3 and V is TRBV6-6; D gene ambiguous. The CDR3 runs to 14 residues. The V and J ends lost 8 bases and 2 bases respectively, with 14 bases between them. CDR1 is MNHNY, CDR2 SVGAGI, per germline (reference sequence). The CDR3: CASVASPNTDTQYF. The CDR3 DNA sequence: TGTGCCAGCGTAGCATCTCCAAACACAGATACGCAGTATTTT.

The V and J genes are TRBV5-1 and TRBJ2-2, with D tentatively TRBD2 (6 bases). V shed 4 bases and J shed 2 bases, with 15 bases lying between them. Germline lookup yields CDR1 SGHRS and CDR2 YFSETQ. The CDR3 has 16 amino acids. CDR3 residues: CASSMPRGINTGELFF. DNA for the CDR3: TGCGCCAGCAGCATGCCCCGGGGGATTAACACCGGGGAGCTGTTTTTT.

This clone was detected only once. The chain combines TRBV10-1 with TRBJ1-1, with D possibly being TRBD1 (5 bases). Germline V gene sequence: CDR1 WNHNN, CDR2 SYGVQD (reference sequence). Trimming took off 0 bases at V and 8 bases at J, with 10 bases between the two ends. The CDR3 totals 13 residues. The CDR3 nucleotides read TGCGCCAGCAGTGAGTCGCCAGGGCAAGAAGCTTTCTTT. It encodes CASSESPGQEAFF.

This chain uses TRBV12-5 with TRBJ2-3; maybe TRBD1 (6 bases). Per the germline V gene, CDR1 is LGHNT and CDR2 is FRNRAP. This CDR3 spans 15 amino acids. With 3 bases removed from V and 1 base from J, the gap between germline ends came to 11 bases. The CDR3 sequence: CASGFGSGGTDTQYF. Written as DNA, the CDR3 is TGTGCTAGTGGTTTCGGGTCAGGGGGCACAGATACGCAGTATTTT. Drawing the rest from reference TRBV12-5 and TRBJ2-3, the complete variable domain is DARVTQTPRHKVTEMGQEVTMRCQPILGHNTVFWYRQTMMQGLELLAYFRNRAPLDDSGMPKDRFSAEMPDATLATLKIQPSEPRDSAVYFCASGFGSGGTDTQYFGPGTRLTVL.